This T cell receptor (beta chain) derives from a study of cytomegalovirus exposure and HLA in healthy donors. Study-level points and caveats: It was only CMV serostatus that was available as immune exposure information.

The PCR employed 60 Vbeta primers together with 13 Jbeta primers. Here immunoSEQ multiplex PCR was the method, and the copy in TCRdb shows in-frame clones only, minus some. Of over 200,000 clones in the sample, 82% were seen once. Germline CDR1 MNHEY, CDR2 SVGAGI. This CDR3 is built from 15 residues. V was shortened by 2 bases and J by 0 bases, with 8 bases between the two germline ends. On this clone itself: The antigen is unknown.

The sequencing sample was made of PBMCs. This clonotype originated in a man in his forties or fifties in good health and CMV-seropositive. V and J are TRBV6-5 and TRBJ1-3; D is ambiguous. CDR3 sequence: CASSYGRNSGNTIYF. The CDR3 region has the DNA TGTGCCAGCAGTTACGGGAGGAACTCTGGAAACACCATATATTTT.